This is a list of T cell receptor beta chains from one sample in a study of CD8 T cells in Susac syndrome. TCRdb re-called the immunoSEQ multiplex PCR reads through MiXCR, storing one row per CDR3 protein. The profile shows 190,000 or so distinct CDR3 sequences, roughly 96% of them singletons. The material sequenced was CD4+ T cells from PBMCs. The receptors derive from a human donor with multiple sclerosis. Both conserved end residues are part of each CDR3. D genes are given only for firm matches. Part of the rows lack a size; the others show once, few, many or a class for expanded clones.

v_call	d_call	clone_size	j_call	cdr3_aa	cdr3_nt
TRBV6-6	-	-	TRBJ1-2	CASRGPRGYTF	TGTGCCAGCAGGGGACCCCGGGGCTACACCTTC
TRBV5-1	-	-	TRBJ2-7	CASSYNPGGSSEQYF	TGCGCCAGCAGCTATAACCCAGGGGGGAGCTCCGAGCAGTACTTC
TRBV9	-	-	TRBJ1-2	CASSQHLADYGYTF	TGTGCCAGCAGTCAGCACCTCGCTGACTATGGCTACACCTTC
TRBV20-1	-	-	TRBJ2-3	CSASPFSGPARTQYF	TGCAGTGCTAGCCCCTTTAGCGGACCGGCGAGGACGCAGTATTTT
TRBV28	TRBD2	-	TRBJ2-1	CASSSGTSVYNEQFF	TGTGCCAGCAGTTCGGGAACTAGCGTCTACAATGAGCAGTTCTTC
TRBV18	-	-	TRBJ2-2	CASSLGGTTGELFF	TGTGCCAGCTCACTGGGGGGCACCACCGGGGAGCTGTTTTTT
TRBV27	-	-	TRBJ1-1	CASSLDPRFETEAFF	TGTGCCAGCAGTTTAGACCCTCGGTTTGAGACTGAAGCTTTCTTT
TRBV15	TRBD1	-	TRBJ2-4	CATSRDGQGSPQYF	TGTGCCACCAGCAGAGACGGACAGGGGTCGCCCCAGTACTTC
TRBV4-2	TRBD2	-	TRBJ2-7	CASSQGLAIEQYF	TGTGCCAGCAGCCAAGGACTAGCGATCGAGCAGTACTTC
TRBV24-1	-	-	TRBJ2-3	CATSEGTREVTDTQYF	TGTGCCACCAGTGAGGGGACCAGGGAAGTAACAGATACGCAGTATTTT
TRBV5-4	-	-	TRBJ2-1	CASSLAAAHEQFF	TGTGCCAGCAGCTTGGCGGCGGCCCATGAGCAGTTCTTC
TRBV2	-	-	TRBJ1-2	CASDRNGYTF	TGTGCCAGCGACCGAAATGGCTACACCTTC
TRBV14	-	-	TRBJ2-7	CASSRSGSAYYEQYF	TGTGCCAGCAGCCGCTCAGGGTCTGCCTACTACGAGCAGTACTTC
TRBV27	-	-	TRBJ1-1	CASSLAQGEAFF	TGTGCCAGCAGTTTAGCCCAGGGTGAAGCTTTCTTT
TRBV15	-	-	TRBJ2-2	CATSRAPWAGELFF	TGTGCCACCAGCAGAGCCCCTTGGGCCGGGGAGCTGTTTTTT
TRBV12-3/TRBV12-4	-	-	TRBJ1-2	CASSPSGTYGYTF	TGTGCCAGCAGTCCCTCAGGGACCTATGGCTACACCTTC
TRBV29-1	TRBD1	-	TRBJ1-1	CSVPRSTGIGNTEAFF	TGCAGCGTCCCTCGATCGACAGGGATTGGGAACACTGAAGCTTTCTTT
TRBV12-3/TRBV12-4	TRBD1	-	TRBJ2-7	CASSGYRKGQGAYEQYF	TGTGCCAGCAGTGGTTATAGGAAGGGACAGGGGGCTTACGAGCAGTACTTC
TRBV9	-	-	TRBJ2-2	CASSVETGTGELFF	TGTGCCAGCAGCGTAGAAACGGGCACCGGGGAGCTGTTTTTT
TRBV3-1	-	-	TRBJ1-2	CASSLSVSHGYTF	TGTGCCAGCAGCCTTAGCGTTAGTCACGGCTACACCTTC
TRBV6-2/TRBV6-3	TRBD2	-	TRBJ2-7	CASSQRTSEQYF	TGTGCCAGCAGCCAAAGGACTAGTGAGCAGTACTTC
TRBV12-3/TRBV12-4	-	-	TRBJ2-3	CASSFPLRADTQYF	TGTGCCAGCAGTTTCCCCCTTCGCGCCGATACGCAGTATTTT
TRBV18	-	-	TRBJ2-1	CASSQGSPYNEQFF	TGTGCCAGCTCACAGGGGAGTCCTTACAATGAGCAGTTCTTC
TRBV3-1	-	once	TRBJ1-4	CASSPTASNEKLFF	TGTGCCAGCAGCCCGACAGCGTCTAATGAAAAACTGTTTTTT
TRBV3-1	-	-	TRBJ1-2	CASSQEGEYGYTF	TGTGCCAGCAGCCAAGAGGGAGAGTATGGCTACACCTTC
TRBV24-1	-	-	TRBJ1-2	CATRDRNYGYTF	TGTGCCACCAGGGACAGAAACTATGGCTACACCTTC
TRBV12-5	-	-	TRBJ1-2	CASGLVYNGDYGYTF	TGTGCTAGTGGTTTGGTATACAACGGGGACTATGGCTACACCTTC
TRBV29-1	-	once	TRBJ2-7	CSVVLSSYEQYF	TGCAGCGTCGTCCTGAGCTCCTACGAGCAGTACTTC
TRBV4-2	-	-	TRBJ2-1	CASSPQRWGGQDEQFF	TGTGCCAGCAGCCCTCAAAGGTGGGGGGGCCAAGATGAGCAGTTCTTC
TRBV12-3/TRBV12-4	TRBD1	once	TRBJ1-2	CASTVPLGGSGYGYTF	TGTGCCAGCACTGTCCCGTTAGGGGGCAGCGGCTATGGCTACACCTTC
TRBV30	TRBD1	once	TRBJ1-1	CAWSEQGVWAFF	TGTGCCTGGAGTGAACAGGGGGTTTGGGCTTTCTTT
TRBV30	-	-	TRBJ1-2	CAWSRTAGGYTF	TGTGCCTGGAGTCGGACAGCGGGCGGCTACACCTTC
TRBV29-1	-	-	TRBJ2-7	CSVEDRAPGGEQYF	TGCAGCGTTGAAGATCGGGCCCCGGGCGGGGAGCAGTACTTC
TRBV7-9	-	-	TRBJ1-2	CASSLEGGYTF	TGTGCCAGCAGCTTAGAGGGCGGCTACACCTTC
TRBV29-1	-	-	TRBJ2-1	CSVFSASSEQFF	TGCAGCGTTTTTTCCGCGTCCAGTGAGCAGTTCTTC
TRBV12-3/TRBV12-4	-	-	TRBJ2-7	CASSGQLSSYEQYF	TGTGCCAGCTCAGGACAGCTGAGCTCCTACGAGCAGTACTTC
TRBV30	TRBD1	-	TRBJ1-1	CAWQRDRKREEAFF	TGTGCCTGGCAAAGGGACAGGAAGCGTGAGGAAGCTTTCTTT
TRBV25-1	-	-	TRBJ2-2	CLWTVLTGELFF	TGTCTGTGGACAGTCCTTACCGGGGAGCTGTTTTTT
TRBV3-1	TRBD1	-	TRBJ1-2	CASSRGGGDGYTF	TGTGCCAGCAGCCGAGGGGGCGGCGATGGCTACACCTTC
TRBV3-1	TRBD1	-	TRBJ1-5	CASSLGDSNQPQHF	TGTGCCAGCAGCCTCGGGGACAGTAATCAGCCCCAGCATTTT
TRBV19	TRBD1	-	TRBJ2-7	CASSSGRTGVEQYF	TGTGCCAGTAGCTCAGGCAGGACAGGGGTCGAGCAGTACTTC
TRBV30	-	-	TRBJ1-5	CAWKPWQGQPNQPQHF	TGTGCCTGGAAACCGTGGCAGGGGCAACCGAACCAGCCCCAGCATTTT
TRBV5-8	TRBD2	-	TRBJ2-4	CASSSEGTRANIQYF	TGTGCCAGCAGCTCAGAAGGGACTAGGGCAAACATTCAGTACTTC
TRBV15	-	-	TRBJ2-7	CATSSDSAGRSYEQYF	TGTGCCACCAGTTCCGATTCGGCAGGAAGATCCTACGAGCAGTACTTC
TRBV29-1	-	once	TRBJ1-2	CSIRRGDYGYTF	TGCAGCATCCGGAGGGGGGACTATGGCTACACCTTC
TRBV5-1	-	-	TRBJ1-1	CASSSSSTITEAFF	TGCGCCAGCAGCTCCTCCTCAACAATCACTGAAGCTTTCTTT
TRBV12-3/TRBV12-4	TRBD2	-	TRBJ2-1	CASRPAGGIVGSYNEQFF	TGTGCCAGCAGACCAGCGGGGGGAATCGTCGGCTCCTACAATGAGCAGTTCTTC
TRBV3-1	-	-	TRBJ1-1	CASSHGQIGTEAFF	TGTGCCAGCAGCCACGGACAGATTGGCACTGAAGCTTTCTTT
TRBV29-1	TRBD1	-	TRBJ2-7	CSALDRPSYEQYF	TGCAGCGCCTTGGACAGGCCTTCCTACGAGCAGTACTTC
TRBV2	-	-	TRBJ2-1	CASSTDQNEQFF	TGTGCCAGCAGCACCGATCAAAATGAGCAGTTCTTC
TRBV30	-	-	TRBJ2-2	CSCVGRNTGELFF	TGTTCCTGTGTGGGGCGTAACACCGGGGAGCTGTTTTTT
TRBV2	-	once	TRBJ2-1	CASSNGEVHEQFF	TGTGCCAGCAGTAACGGGGAAGTGCATGAGCAGTTCTTC
TRBV9	-	-	TRBJ2-5	CASSVRGSQETQYF	TGTGCCAGCAGCGTACGGGGTTCTCAAGAGACCCAGTACTTC
TRBV20-1	TRBD2	-	TRBJ2-5	CSARDRRTSGTETQYF	TGCAGTGCTAGAGATCGTCGGACTAGCGGGACGGAGACCCAGTACTTC
TRBV20-1	TRBD1	once	TRBJ1-5	CSASGQVPGQPQHF	TGCAGTGCTTCCGGACAGGTACCGGGACAGCCCCAGCATTTT
TRBV18	-	once	TRBJ1-2	CASSLNRDSYDYGYTF	TGTGCCAGCTCACTAAATCGAGACAGCTACGACTATGGCTACACCTTC
TRBV6-2/TRBV6-3	-	-	TRBJ2-4	CASKRQGQNIQYF	TGTGCCAGCAAGCGGCAGGGGCAAAACATTCAGTACTTC
TRBV5-6	-	once	TRBJ1-1	CASSFDRLDTEAFF	TGTGCCAGCAGCTTCGACCGTCTAGACACTGAAGCTTTCTTT
TRBV6-1	-	-	TRBJ1-2	CASRQTVNYGYTF	TGTGCCAGCAGGCAGACAGTTAACTATGGCTACACCTTC